A single sample gave rise to the 14 T cell receptor beta chains below, sequenced in a study of human T cells and chemical hapten exposure. From the RACE reads, TCRdb called clonotypes with MiXCR, one entry per CDR3 protein. The data show 55,000 to 75,000 distinct CDR3 sequences, approximately 13% seen once. Documented time point: patch test 3, about 24 weeks after DPC sensitization. The treatment: therapeutic diphenylcyclopropenone sensitization with weekly scalp DPC. The material was whole blood, obtained in connection with sensitization to the hapten diphenylcyclopropenone (DPC). These receptor sequences come from a man aged 25-45 years with alopecia areata. Some clones in this sample may be carry-over from other donors' samples.

The rearrangement links TRBV5-4 to TRBJ2-7, with 7 positions matching TRBD2. With V trimmed by 1 base and J by 0 bases, 4 bases remained unmatched. Germline CDR1 reads SGHNT; CDR2 reads YYREEE (reference sequence). This CDR3 has 15 amino acids. The chain's CDR3 is CASSLREGLSYEQYF. The CDR3 nucleotides are TGTGCCAGCAGCTTGAGGGAGGGCCTCTCCTACGAGCAGTACTTC.

This clonotype was counted a few times. This sequence joins TRBV5-1 and TRBJ2-2; D is unclear. V was pared by 0 bases and J by 8 bases, with 5 bases between. Germline CDR1 reads SGHRS; CDR2 reads YFSETQ. The CDR3 is made up of 12 amino acids. The DNA of the CDR3 is TGCGCCAGCAGCTTGGCAGGAGGGGAGCTGTTTTTT. This gives the protein CASSLAGGELFF.

This clonotype appeared many times. V gene TRBV18 combines with J gene TRBJ1-5, with no clear D. The V and J ends lost 2 bases and 3 bases respectively, with 5 bases between them. This CDR3 contains 13 residues. CDR1 KGHSH and CDR2 LQKENI come from the germline V gene. The CDR3 DNA reads TGTGCCAGCTCACCAACCAACAATCAGCCCCAGCATTTT. Amino acid sequence: CASSPTNNQPQHF. Variable domain in full (rest from reference TRBV18 and TRBJ1-5): NAGVMQNPRHLVRRRGQEARLRCSPMKGHSHVYWYRQLPEEGLKFMVYLQKENIIDESGMPKERFSAEFPKEGPSILRIQQVVRGDSAAYFCASSPTNNQPQHFGDGTRLSIL.

This clonotype was recorded many times. The rearrangement joins TRBV11-2 to TRBJ2-1; D is uncertain. The length of the CDR3 is 13 residues. Germline loops: CDR1 SGHAT, CDR2 FQNNGV. V gave up 4 bases and J gave up 4 bases, with 8 bases separating them. In DNA, the CDR3 is TGTGCCAGCAGCTCCGAGCCATACAATGAGCAGTTCTTC. Translation gives CASSSEPYNEQFF.

The gene calls are TRBV7-3 and TRBJ2-3; D gene ambiguous. The germline gives CDR1 SGHTA, CDR2 FQGTGA. This CDR3 is 17 amino acids long. V was clipped by 5 bases and J by 0 bases, with 18 bases between them. The CDR3 DNA follows: TGTGCCAGCAGCAGACAAACCGGACCGCCAAGCACAGATACGCAGTATTTT. This encodes CASSRQTGPPSTDTQYF.

This sequence joins TRBV4-1 and TRBJ2-3; 14 nucleotides match TRBD2. Germline V gene data show CDR1 as MGHRA and CDR2 as YSYEKL. J gave up 3 bases and V 2 bases, and 13 bases lay outside the gene matches. CDR3 length: 20 amino acids. In DNA form, the CDR3 reads TGCGCCAGCAGCCAAAATGGACTAGCGGGGGGCGTTTTCAGAACAGATACGCAGTATTTT. Translating it yields CASSQNGLAGGVFRTDTQYF.

This clonotype was seen many times. The chain couples TRBV29-1 to TRBJ2-2; TRBD2 is a possible D gene (5 bases). Trimming stripped 2 bases from V and 0 bases from J, with 10 bases between. The V gene's germline CDR1 is SQVTM and CDR2 ANQGSEA. This CDR3 region has 15 residues. The DNA for the CDR3 is TGCAGCGTTGAATGGGAGTTGGCGAACACCGGGGAGCTGTTTTTT. Amino acid sequence: CSVEWELANTGELFF.

This rearrangement joins TRBV12-3 or TRBV12-4 to TRBJ1-2; 9 positions match TRBD1. This CDR3 region has 14 residues. Trimming took 6 bases from V and 4 from J; bases not matched to a gene: 6. CDR3 nucleotide sequence: TGTGCCAGCAGATTCGGGACAGGGCTCTATGGCTACACCTTC. It is translated as CASRFGTGLYGYTF.

CDR3 DNA sequence: TGCAGCGTTGAACAGCCGCGGAGAACCAGTGAGCAGTTCTTC. Protein product: CSVEQPRRTSEQFF. This chain joins TRBV29-1 and TRBJ2-1, with D uncertain. The V and J ends lost 2 bases and 9 bases respectively, with 17 bases between them. The CDR3 runs 14 residues. Germline CDR1 is SQVTM and CDR2 is ANQGSEA.

CDR3 region: CASSLVRGNTGELFF. The CDR3 DNA follows: TGTGCCAGCAGCTTAGTACGGGGGAACACCGGGGAGCTGTTTTTT. The chain has TRBV7-9 and TRBJ2-2; tentative D call: TRBD2 (5 bases). Germline CDR1 SEHNR, CDR2 FQNEAQ (reference sequence). The V end lost 1 base, the J end lost 1 base, and 7 bases lay between the germline ends. CDR3 length: 15 amino acids.

The gene calls are TRBV5-5 and TRBJ1-1; D unresolved. CDR3 length: 14 residues. From germline, CDR1 is SGHKS and CDR2 YYEKEE (reference sequence). V was shortened by 4 bases and J by 1 base, with 11 bases between the two germline ends. CDR3 sequence reads: CASSRPGTNTEAFF. The DNA of the CDR3 is TGTGCCAGCAGCCGTCCGGGTACGAACACTGAAGCTTTCTTT.

This clonotype was observed a handful of times. The gene calls are TRBV6-5 and TRBJ2-3; D ambiguous. Germline CDR1 reads MNHEY; CDR2 reads SVGAGI. Trimming shortened V by 2 bases and J by 2 bases, and 5 bases separated the two germline ends. CDR3 size: 13 residues. In DNA form, the CDR3 reads TGTGCCAGCAGTTACGAGTTCACAGATACGCAGTATTTT. It is translated as CASSYEFTDTQYF.

The genes are TRBV29-1 and TRBJ1-3, with D uncertain. This CDR3 comprises 12 residues. The V gene's germline CDR1 is SQVTM and CDR2 ANQGSEA. V was pared by 6 bases and J by 5 bases, with 11 bases between. The DNA for the CDR3 is TGCAGCGTCGAGAGCTTTAGAAACACCATATATTTT. This translates into CSVESFRNTIYF.

The genes are TRBV24-1 and TRBJ2-1; a weak D match, TRBD1 (5 bases). CDR3 length equals 14 residues. Germline CDR1 KGHDR, CDR2 SFDVKD. Deletions cut 7 bases from V and 9 bases from J, with 18 bases between. This CDR3 is CATSLGMFTGEQFF. In DNA form, the CDR3 reads TGTGCCACCAGCCTAGGGATGTTTACAGGTGAGCAGTTCTTC.